This T cell receptor beta chain was retrieved from a study of T cells in Graves' hyperthyroidism and ophthalmopathy. Authors of the study amplified TCR beta CDR3 regions from RNA transcripts. In the first-round RT-PCR of the TCR CDR3, the HTBI primer set was used. Each CDR3 protein gets one entry after TCRdb re-called the multiplex PCR reads with MiXCR. The sample contains hundreds of thousands of distinct CDR3 sequences, around 39% of which appear only once. Study-wide points: Within blood appeared most thyroid clonotypes that had expanded above 0.001.

Regarding this clonotype: Its antigen is unknown.

Patients aged 18 to 65 had newly diagnosed hyperthyroidism that had lasted under 2 months. The PBMCs were taken from less than 11 ml of fresh peripheral blood. Germline CDR1 SQVTM, CDR2 ANQGSEA. V was trimmed by 8 bases and J by 1 base, leaving 8 bases between them. The CDR3 sequence is 11 residues long. This sequence originates from a man between 18 and 35 years old with Graves' hyperthyroidism. The chain combines TRBV29-1 with TRBJ1-1, with D hard to call. Sequenced input: blood. The CDR3 is CSPNRNTEAFF. The CDR3 coding sequence is TGCAGCCCTAACAGGAACACTGAAGCTTTCTTT.